A single sample gave rise to the 14 T cell receptor beta chains below, sequenced in a study of blood T cell repertoires in COVID-19. Assay: immunoSEQ multiplex PCR; the TCRdb copy retains only in-frame clones and omits some. Of 150,000 to 200,000 clones listed, approximately 95% are singletons. Sequenced input: peripheral blood. The receptor set was obtained from a woman aged 45 to 65 with acute or convalescent COVID-19.

V and J are TRBV24-1 and TRBJ2-5; 15 bases map to TRBD2. This CDR3 is 18 amino acids long. Germline values: CDR1 KGHDR, CDR2 SFDVKD. V trimming: 4 bases; J trimming: 4 bases; junction bases outside the gene matches: 9. The CDR3 nucleotides read TGTGCCACCAGTGAGCACCCAGGACTAGCGGGAGGGCGAGAGACCCAGTACTTC. Translated, it gives CATSEHPGLAGGRETQYF.

The rearrangement uses TRBV27 and TRBJ2-7; 9 bases fit TRBD1. Germline trimming cut 6 bases from V and 2 bases from J; bases unmatched to any gene: 8. The CDR3 is 15 amino acids. From germline, CDR1 is MNHEY and CDR2 SMNVEV (reference sequence). CDR3 residues: CASSSPRQGAYEQYF. CDR3 coding DNA: TGTGCCAGCAGCAGCCCAAGACAGGGGGCCTACGAGCAGTACTTC.

The V call is TRBV12-5, the J call TRBJ2-7; 8 bases align to TRBD2. Germline lookup yields CDR1 LGHNT and CDR2 FRNRAP. This CDR3 contains 13 residues. With 2 bases clipped from V and 6 bases from J, the junction kept 3 bases outside the gene matches. The CDR3 protein is CASGLRGGGEQYF. The DNA of the CDR3 is TGTGCTAGTGGTTTGCGGGGGGGCGGCGAGCAGTACTTC.

The gene calls are TRBV9 and TRBJ1-2; 8 nucleotides align to TRBD1. V was clipped by 3 bases and J by 4 bases; unmatched bases: 8. CDR1 is SGDLS and CDR2 is YYNGEE in the germline V gene. This CDR3 comprises 15 residues. The CDR3 sequence is CASSAWTGSSYGYTF. In nucleotides, the CDR3 is TGTGCCAGCAGCGCTTGGACAGGGTCTTCCTATGGCTACACCTTC. Combining the CDR3 with reference TRBV9 and TRBJ1-2 gives the whole variable domain DSGVTQTPKHLITATGQRVTLRCSPRSGDLSVYWYQQSLDQGLQFLIQYYNGEERAKGNILERFSAQQFPDLHSELNLSSLELGDSALYFCASSAWTGSSYGYTFGSGTRLTVV.

In its sample, this clone was seen once. The rearrangement uses TRBV3-1 (or the pseudogene TRBV3-2) and TRBJ2-5; D is unresolved. Germline lookup yields CDR1 LGHDT and CDR2 YNNKEL (reference sequence). The germline V and J ends were trimmed by 0 bases and 1 base, with 12 bases remaining between them. The CDR3 covers 16 residues. The CDR3 region is CASSQDPSGPQETQYF. The CDR3 region has the DNA TGTGCCAGCAGCCAAGATCCGTCGGGTCCCCAAGAGACCCAGTACTTC.

DNA of the CDR3: TGTGCCAGCAGCTGGGGGACTAGCGTGACCCAAGAGACCCAGTACTTC. It codes for CASSWGTSVTQETQYF. This chain connects TRBV9 to TRBJ2-5, with 10 bases that match TRBD2. This CDR3 is 16 amino acids long. Germline CDR1 reads SGDLS; CDR2 reads YYNGEE. Trimming at V came to 4 bases and at J to 1 base, leaving 7 bases not matched to a gene.

The J gene is TRBJ2-2, the V gene TRBV19; 8 bases agree with TRBD2. V was pared by 4 bases and J by 7 bases, with 8 bases of the junction left unmatched. CDR1 and CDR2 from the germline V gene are LNHDA and SQIVND (reference sequence). This CDR3 is built from 15 residues. CDR3 region: CASSTLGTSDGELFF. The CDR3, as DNA: TGTGCCAGTAGTACCCTCGGGACTAGTGACGGGGAGCTGTTTTTT.

The rearrangement joins TRBV10-3 to TRBJ2-7; 10 nucleotides line up with TRBD2. Germline assignment: CDR1 ENHRY and CDR2 SYGVKD. Trimming removed 5 bases from V and 7 bases from J; junction bases left unmatched: 5. This CDR3 has 13 amino acids. CDR3 nucleotides: TGTGCCATCAGTACTAGCGGGATTGTAGAGCAGTACTTC. Translated, it gives CAISTSGIVEQYF.

This clone is a singleton in its sample. The chain is built from TRBV6-2 or TRBV6-3 and TRBJ2-6; perhaps TRBD1 as D (6 bases). Per germline, CDR1 MNHEY and CDR2 SVGEGT. The V end was cut by 2 bases, the J end by 2 bases, with 7 bases between. CDR3 length: 15 residues. The CDR3 here is CASSYQGTGANVLTF. Written as DNA, the CDR3 is TGTGCCAGCAGTTACCAGGGGACTGGGGCCAACGTCCTGACTTTC.

This clone was observed a single time. The chain recombines TRBV28 with TRBJ2-7; a weak D match, TRBD2 (6 bases). The length of the CDR3 is 18 residues. The germline CDR1 and CDR2 sequences are MDHEN and SYDVKM. Trimming cost V 4 bases and J 0 bases, with 22 bases left between them. CDR3 sequence (DNA): TGTGCCAGCAGTTCTCCCCGGGACTCAGTAACCACCTCCTACGAGCAGTACTTC. Protein product: CASSSPRDSVTTSYEQYF.

The rearrangement uses TRBV6-1 and TRBJ1-4; perhaps TRBD1 as D (5 bases). The germline V gene has CDR1 MNHNS and CDR2 SASEGT. CDR3 length equals 17 residues. The V and J ends lost 2 bases and 0 bases respectively, with 13 bases between them. The CDR3 protein is CASSEWGGFSTNEKLFF. DNA of the CDR3: TGTGCCAGCAGTGAATGGGGGGGGTTCTCAACTAATGAAAAACTGTTTTTT.

The chain employs TRBV28 and TRBJ2-5; 8 nucleotides align to TRBD1. Losses at the gene ends were 3 bases for V and 5 bases for J; bases not matched to a gene: 11. The CDR3 is made up of 16 amino acids. The germline gives CDR1 MDHEN, CDR2 SYDVKM. CDR3 residues: CASSLRTGRGVETQYF. The CDR3 DNA follows: TGTGCCAGCAGTTTGAGGACAGGGCGAGGGGTTGAGACCCAGTACTTC.

V gene TRBV11-2 combines with J gene TRBJ1-6, with D uncertain. Per germline, CDR1 SGHAT and CDR2 FQNNGV. The CDR3 runs 14 residues. V was cut by 1 base and J by 7 bases, with 8 bases left in between. This CDR3 reads CASSLGQFNSPLHF. The CDR3 coding sequence is TGTGCCAGCAGCTTAGGCCAGTTCAATTCACCCCTCCACTTT.

This clone was observed a few times. This chain joins TRBV11-3 and TRBJ2-3, with 9 bases fitting TRBD1. V shed 5 bases, J shed 3 bases, and the junction held 6 bases outside the gene matches. Germline V CDR1 and CDR2: SGHNT, YENEEA. This CDR3 has 15 residues. The CDR3 DNA follows: TGTGCCAGCAGCCGCACAGGGGGCGTTACAGATACGCAGTATTTT. Its translation is CASSRTGGVTDTQYF.